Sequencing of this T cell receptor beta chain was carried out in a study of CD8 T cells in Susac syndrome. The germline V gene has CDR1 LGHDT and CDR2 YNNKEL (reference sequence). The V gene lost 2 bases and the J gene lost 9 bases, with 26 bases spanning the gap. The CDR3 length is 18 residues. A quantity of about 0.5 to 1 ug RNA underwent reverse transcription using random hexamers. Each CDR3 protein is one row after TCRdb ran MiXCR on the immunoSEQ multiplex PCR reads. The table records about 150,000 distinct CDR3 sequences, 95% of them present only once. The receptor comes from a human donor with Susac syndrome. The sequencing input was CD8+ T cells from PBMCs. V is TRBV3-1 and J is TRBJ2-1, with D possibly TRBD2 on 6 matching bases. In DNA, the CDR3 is TGTGCCAGCAGCCAAATGGCCCCCGGGACTCAAAAAGATATTGAGCAGTTCTTC. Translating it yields CASSQMAPGTQKDIEQFF.